The clone carrying this T cell receptor beta chain was observed once. What it recognizes is unknown. These data come from a study of T cell responses to AZD1222 COVID-19 vaccine. Study results and caveats: Recipients of AZD1222 seropositive at baseline numbered only six or seven. Nearly half of spike-specific TCRs reportedly go after variant regions that carry no mutations.

Using immunoSEQ multiplex PCR, the repertoire was profiled, and TCRdb retains in-frame clones only, with some absent. The sample lists approximately 300,000 clones, roughly 93% seen once, with less than 0.65% in the top ten. Between the trimmed V and J ends, which lost 2 bases and 10 bases, there was a span of 13 bases. Germline CDR1 SGHNT, CDR2 YYREEE (reference sequence). This CDR3 is 14 amino acids long. The specimen comprised peripheral blood, sampled 28 days after the second AZD1222 dose. The sequence came from an adult who received the AZD1222 COVID-19 vaccine. The gene calls are TRBV5-4 and TRBJ1-6, with a possible D match to TRBD1 (6 bases). CDR3 protein: CASSFNQGQSPLHF. The CDR3 nucleotides read TGTGCCAGCAGCTTCAATCAGGGACAATCACCCCTCCACTTT.